A single sample is the source of the 28 T cell receptor beta chains below, sequenced in a study of blood T cell repertoires in COVID-19. TCRdb's table, derived via immunoSEQ multiplex PCR, lists solely in-frame clones and lacks some. The sample holds some 400,000 clones; about 88% are singletons and the top ten take 3%. The sequencing input was peripheral blood. These receptors were collected from a human donor in a cohort sampled during active COVID-19.

The V and J genes are TRBV21-1 and TRBJ1-3. TRBV21-1 represents a pseudogene. The CDR3 runs to 15 residues. The CDR3 spells CASSPKVEGGNTIYF. CDR3 coding DNA: TGTGCCAGCAGCCCAAAGGTCGAGGGCGGAAACACCATATATTTT.

The chain carries TRBV7-9 and TRBJ1-3; 9 bases line up with TRBD1. Germline V gene data show CDR1 as SEHNR and CDR2 as FQNEAQ (reference sequence). The V segment lost 9 bases and the J segment 8 bases; nucleotides outside the gene matches: 8. CDR3 length: 13 amino acids. The CDR3 loop is CASTGGSTYTIYF. The CDR3 DNA reads TGTGCCAGTACAGGGGGCTCGACGTACACCATATATTTT. Using reference TRBV7-9 and TRBJ1-3 for the parts outside the CDR3, the full variable domain is DTGVSQNPRHKITKRGQNVTFRCDPISEHNRLYWYRQTLGQGPEFLTYFQNEAQLEKSRLLSDRFSAERPKGSFSTLEIQRTEQGDSAMYLCASTGGSTYTIYFGEGSWLTVV.

The chain joins TRBV18 to TRBJ1-1; D is unclear. Germline-derived CDR1 and CDR2 are KGHSH and LQKENI. The CDR3 totals 15 residues. V lost 2 bases to trimming and J lost 3 bases, with 13 bases between them. CDR3 sequence (DNA): TGTGCCAGCTCACCAGCGGGAAGGGTAGACACTGAAGCTTTCTTT. Protein product: CASSPAGRVDTEAFF.

The count of this clone is one. The V gene is TRBV10-2, the J gene TRBJ2-2; perhaps TRBD1 as D (6 bases). Germline CDR1 is WSHSY and CDR2 is SAAADI. Trimming shortened V by 1 base and J by 8 bases, and 8 bases separated the two germline ends. CDR3 length: 13 residues. The CDR3 sequence: CASSEFRGGELFF. The CDR3, as DNA: TGCGCCAGCAGTGAGTTCAGGGGAGGGGAGCTGTTTTTT.

The chain employs TRBV11-3 and TRBJ2-3, with D tentatively TRBD1 (6 bases). This CDR3 is built from 12 residues. Germline V lookup: CDR1 SGHNT, CDR2 YENEEA. Between the trimmed V and J ends, which lost 1 base and 8 bases, there was a span of 7 bases. CDR3 region: CASSLVGGTQYF. Here the CDR3 DNA reads TGTGCCAGCAGCTTAGTAGGGGGTACGCAGTATTTT.

V is TRBV19 and J is TRBJ2-7; 8 nucleotides align to TRBD1. Trimming at V came to 5 bases and at J to 3 bases, leaving 6 bases not matched to a gene. The germline V gene encodes CDR1 LNHDA and CDR2 SQIVND (reference sequence). The CDR3 has 14 amino acids. The CDR3 sequence is CASSPGQVHYEQYF. The CDR3 bases are TGTGCCAGTAGTCCGGGACAGGTCCACTACGAGCAGTACTTC.

The chain links TRBV28 to TRBJ1-2, with no clear D. The CDR3 totals 14 residues. The germline V and J ends were trimmed by 6 bases and 2 bases, with 13 bases remaining between them. Germline CDR1 and CDR2: MDHEN and SYDVKM. The CDR3 bases are TGTGCCAGCAGCCCCCGGACGGGAAACTATGGCTACACCTTC. This gives the protein CASSPRTGNYGYTF.

This chain links TRBV9 with TRBJ1-1; a possible D gene is TRBD1 (6 bases). This CDR3 is 15 amino acids long. The V gene's germline CDR1 is SGDLS and CDR2 YYNGEE. V shed 0 bases and J shed 5 bases, with 14 bases lying between them. CDR3 loop: CASSVATGSGTEAFF. In DNA form, the CDR3 reads TGTGCCAGCAGCGTAGCCACAGGGAGTGGGACTGAAGCTTTCTTT.

The V and J genes are TRBV5-1 and TRBJ2-2, with no clear D. V gave up 5 bases and J gave up 0 bases, with 14 bases separating them. The CDR3 has 16 amino acids. The germline gives CDR1 SGHRS, CDR2 YFSETQ. The CDR3 DNA reads TGCGCCAGCAGGCCACGATCACAGACGAACACCGGGGAGCTGTTTTTT. Amino acids: CASRPRSQTNTGELFF.

The chain uses TRBV18 and TRBJ1-1; the D is unclear. The ends were cut back, 2 bases at V and 7 bases at J, with 11 bases in the middle. Germline V gives CDR1 KGHSH, CDR2 LQKENI. The CDR3 totals 13 residues. The CDR3 region is CASSPRSESEAFF. Here the CDR3 DNA reads TGTGCCAGCTCACCAAGATCCGAGAGTGAAGCTTTCTTT.

The chain combines TRBV7-9 with TRBJ1-4; D might be TRBD1 (5 bases). Germline V gene sequence: CDR1 SEHNR, CDR2 FQNEAQ (reference sequence). The CDR3 loop spans 15 amino acids. Trimming cost V 5 bases and J 8 bases, with 18 bases left between them. This chain's CDR3 is CASSPQGGEGEKLFF. The CDR3 bases are TGTGCCAGCAGCCCGCAGGGAGGGGAAGGAGAAAAACTGTTTTTT.

V usage is TRBV7-8 and J usage is TRBJ2-7, with D perhaps TRBD2 (5 bases). Germline values: CDR1 SGHVS, CDR2 FQNEAQ. Trimming removed 5 bases from V and 0 bases from J, with 14 bases in between. This CDR3 is built from 15 residues. CDR3 bases: TGTGCCAGCAGCCTCAAGAGCGGTAGCTCCTACGAGCAGTACTTC. Amino acid sequence: CASSLKSGSSYEQYF.

Only one count was recorded for this clone. The gene calls are TRBV24-1 and TRBJ2-1; TRBD2 is a possible D gene (8 bases). The germline gives CDR1 KGHDR, CDR2 SFDVKD. CDR3 length: 20 amino acids. V was clipped by 3 bases and J by 2 bases, with 25 bases between them. CDR3 bases: TGTGCCACCAGTGATCTTACAGGGGATGAAGCGGGAGTCGCCTACAATGAGCAGTTCTTC. Its protein is CATSDLTGDEAGVAYNEQFF.

This clone showed up just once. The chain links TRBV18 to TRBJ2-3, with TRBD2 identical over 8 bases. This CDR3 spans 16 amino acids. In germline, CDR1 is KGHSH, CDR2 LQKENI. J gave up 0 bases and V 6 bases, and 8 bases lay outside the gene matches. The CDR3 DNA sequence: TGTGCCAGCTCTCCCGGGGGGGGTGAAAGCACAGATACGCAGTATTTT. Translated: CASSPGGGESTDTQYF. The complete variable domain, with remaining parts taken from reference TRBV18 and TRBJ2-3, reads NAGVMQNPRHLVRRRGQEARLRCSPMKGHSHVYWYRQLPEEGLKFMVYLQKENIIDESGMPKERFSAEFPKEGPSILRIQQVVRGDSAAYFCASSPGGGESTDTQYFGPGTRLTVL.

The chain has TRBV7-2 and TRBJ1-2; D call uncertain. This CDR3 region has 15 residues. Germline V gene data show CDR1 as SGHTA and CDR2 as FQGNSA. V lost 5 bases, J lost 2 bases, and 15 bases lay in between. Here the CDR3 DNA reads TGTGCCAGCAGCCAAACTAATCCATCAAACTATGGCTACACCTTC. Translated: CASSQTNPSNYGYTF.

A single count supports this clone. The CDR3 is CASSPPGDLNIQYF. Written as DNA, the CDR3 is TGTGCCAGCAGTCCCCCCGGGGATCTAAACATTCAGTACTTC. The chain carries TRBV28 and TRBJ2-4, with TRBD2 as a possible D gene (5 bases). Looked up from germline, CDR1 is MDHEN and CDR2 is SYDVKM. The V end was cut by 5 bases, the J end by 6 bases, with 14 bases between. This CDR3 is 14 amino acids long.

About this clone: A junction boundary mismatches the germline segment, possibly from a read error. V usage is TRBV5-5 and J usage is TRBJ2-3, with 10 bases identical to TRBD2. This CDR3 spans 14 amino acids. Germline V gene sequence: CDR1 SGHKS, CDR2 YYEKEE (reference sequence). CDR3 nucleotide sequence: TGTGCCAGCAGCCGGACTAGCGGCACGGATACGCAGTATTTT. It codes for CASSRTSGTDTQYF.

This clone was detected a few times. The V call is TRBV7-9, the J call TRBJ1-1, with D possibly TRBD1 on 6 matching bases. CDR1 and CDR2 (germline): SEHNR, FQNEAQ (reference sequence). The V end was cut by 0 bases, the J end by 0 bases, with 17 bases between. The length of the CDR3 is 18 residues. The CDR3 DNA reads as TGTGCCAGCAGCTTAGCTCCGGAACAGGGTTTGCTGAACACTGAAGCTTTCTTT. Amino acid sequence: CASSLAPEQGLLNTEAFF.

The rearrangement uses TRBV9 and TRBJ2-5, with D maybe TRBD1 (7 bases). The germline V and J ends were trimmed by 6 bases and 7 bases, with 16 bases remaining between them. CDR1 is SGDLS and CDR2 is YYNGEE in the germline V gene. CDR3 length: 13 amino acids. DNA of the CDR3: TGTGCCAGCACAGGGGGAGTGGAGGGGACCCAGTACTTC. As protein: CASTGGVEGTQYF.

This clone was counted a single time. The V gene is TRBV29-1, the J gene TRBJ2-1; D not certain. The CDR3 sequence is 12 residues long. CDR1 is SQVTM, CDR2 ANQGSEA, per germline. V dropped 3 bases and J dropped 9 bases, with 12 bases sitting between them. The CDR3 sequence: CSVDVIGSEQFF. The CDR3 DNA is TGCAGCGTTGACGTTATCGGTAGTGAGCAGTTCTTC.

The CDR3 reads CAISESGGTSYEQYF. CDR3 bases: TGTGCCATCAGTGAGTCTGGCGGGACCTCCTACGAGCAGTACTTC. The V gene is TRBV10-3, the J gene TRBJ2-7; D is perhaps TRBD2 (6 bases). Germline CDR1 is ENHRY and CDR2 is SYGVKD. V lost 0 bases and J 0 bases, leaving 9 bases between the germline ends. The CDR3 spans 15 residues.

V is TRBV4-1 and J is TRBJ1-6; D is ambiguous. Germline V lookup: CDR1 MGHRA, CDR2 YSYEKL. The CDR3 has 19 residues. V lost 1 base to trimming and J lost 5 bases, with 21 bases between them. CDR3 loop: CASSQAPWRRDWDNSPLHF. CDR3 nucleotide sequence: TGCGCCAGCAGCCAAGCCCCCTGGCGGAGGGATTGGGATAATTCACCCCTCCACTTT.

V is TRBV6-1 and J is TRBJ1-5, with a tentative D call TRBD1 (5 bases). V lost 4 bases and J 3 bases, leaving 19 bases between the germline ends. This CDR3 is 17 amino acids long. Germline V gene sequence: CDR1 MNHNS, CDR2 SASEGT. The CDR3 region has the DNA TGTGCCAGCAGTGCTCGGGGGACTGGGGTTGACAATCAGCCCCAGCATTTT. Translating it yields CASSARGTGVDNQPQHF.

The chain recombines TRBV19 with TRBJ2-6; D may be TRBD1 (6 bases). Germline V gene lookup returns CDR1 LNHDA and CDR2 SQIVND (reference sequence). The length of the CDR3 is 15 residues. V lost 6 bases, J lost 1 base, and 10 bases lay in between. The CDR3 reads CASRYRESGANVLTF. DNA of the CDR3: TGTGCCAGTAGGTACAGGGAATCTGGGGCCAACGTCCTGACTTTC.

This clone was seen at least ten times. This sequence joins TRBV6-5 and TRBJ2-3; the match to TRBD2 covers 14 bases. Per germline, CDR1 MNHEY and CDR2 SVGAGI. There are 15 residues in the CDR3. J was trimmed by 6 bases and V by 6 bases; bases with no gene match: 5. The CDR3 is CASSLTSGGADTQYF. The DNA for the CDR3 is TGTGCCAGCAGCCTGACTAGCGGGGGGGCCGATACGCAGTATTTT.

V usage is TRBV27 and J usage is TRBJ1-2; TRBD1 aligns across 10 bases. The CDR3 has 15 residues. Looked up from germline, CDR1 is MNHEY and CDR2 is SMNVEV (reference sequence). Trimming took 6 bases from V and 4 from J; bases not matched to a gene: 8. CDR3 amino acids: CASRRRQGAGYGYTF. For the CDR3, the DNA is TGTGCCAGCAGGCGGCGACAGGGGGCGGGCTATGGCTACACCTTC.

This rearrangement joins TRBV19 to TRBJ2-3; 7 bases fit TRBD1. V was clipped by 5 bases and J by 3 bases; unmatched bases: 5. The CDR3 has 14 amino acids. The germline CDR1 and CDR2 sequences are LNHDA and SQIVND (reference sequence). The CDR3: CASSVPGGTDTQYF. The DNA of the CDR3 is TGTGCCAGTAGTGTTCCAGGGGGTACAGATACGCAGTATTTT.

V gene TRBV2 combines with J gene TRBJ1-5; TRBD1 might be the D (6 bases). Trimming took off 1 base at V and 0 bases at J, with 16 bases between the two ends. Germline CDR1 is SNHLY and CDR2 is FYNNEI. The CDR3 runs 18 residues. The CDR3 region has the DNA TGTGCCAGCAGTGAAGGGGGGACATCAGCCTATAGCAATCAGCCCCAGCATTTT. It codes for CASSEGGTSAYSNQPQHF.